This TCR beta chain was identified in a study of blood T cell repertoires in COVID-19. Looking at the study overall: Samples of COVID-19 (acute and convalescent) were obtained from the United States, Italy and Spain.

This clone was recorded a few times. A junction end diverges from the germline sequence, so it may reflect a read error. Authors' analysis steps: Nucleated cell number was recorded as an estimate derived from reference gene primer amplification. Repertoires were generated with immunoSEQ multiplex PCR, while TCRdb's copy carries only in-frame clones and drops some. V and J calls plus clone size are reproduced from that table; the DNA served to infer D and trimming. This table has 100,000 to 120,000 clones, around 74% appearing once. The CDR3 totals 15 residues. Germline CDR1 MNHEY, CDR2 SMNVEV (reference sequence).

Material for sequencing was peripheral blood. This TCR came from a woman between 65 and 79 years old with acute or convalescent COVID-19. The chain employs TRBV27 and TRBJ1-5; 7 bases are shared with TRBD1. CDR3 coding DNA: TGTGCCAGCAGTACCCTGACAGGGCGCAACCAGCCCCAGCATTTT. It codes for CASSTLTGRNQPQHF.